A single sample is the source of the 15 T cell receptor beta chains below, sequenced in a study of blood T cell repertoires in COVID-19. Only in-frame clones appear in the TCRdb table, and some are missing; sequencing was by immunoSEQ multiplex PCR. The data show about 73,000 clones, with nearly 90% seen just once and approximately 9% held by the top ten. The sequencing sample was made of peripheral blood. The receptors were sampled from a man at least 80 years old with acute or convalescent COVID-19.

The chain uses TRBV10-2 and TRBJ2-5; D is possibly TRBD1 (5 bases). This CDR3 spans 15 amino acids. Trimming removed 0 bases from V and 6 bases from J, with 14 bases in between. Germline V gene sequence: CDR1 WSHSY, CDR2 SAAADI. CDR3 sequence (DNA): TGCGCCAGCAGTGAGTCGGGGCAGGGTGGAAAGACCCAGTACTTC. It specifies CASSESGQGGKTQYF.

The rearrangement uses TRBV5-1 and TRBJ2-3; 7 nucleotides match TRBD1. V shed 0 bases and J 4 bases; nucleotides not matched to a gene: 5. This CDR3 has 15 amino acids. Germline V gives CDR1 SGHRS, CDR2 YFSETQ. This CDR3 reads CASSLDRGYADTQYF. DNA of the CDR3: TGCGCCAGCAGCTTGGACAGGGGATACGCAGATACGCAGTATTTT.

This rearrangement joins TRBV5-1 to TRBJ2-1, with 11 bases aligning to TRBD2. V shed 4 bases and J 9 bases; nucleotides not matched to a gene: 9. The CDR3 length is 15 residues. Germline assignment: CDR1 SGHRS and CDR2 YFSETQ. CDR3 protein: CASSHVAGGPREQFF. The CDR3 DNA sequence: TGCGCCAGCAGCCATGTAGCGGGGGGGCCTCGTGAGCAGTTCTTC.

The CDR3 loop reads CASSIYDTGNYGYTF. CDR3 DNA sequence: TGTGCCAGTAGTATCTATGACACGGGAAACTATGGCTACACCTTC. The chain has TRBV19 and TRBJ1-2; D is uncertain. The CDR3 length is 15 residues. Trimming pared 3 bases from V and 2 bases from J, leaving 13 bases between. CDR1 is LNHDA and CDR2 is SQIVND in the germline V gene (reference sequence). The variable domain in full, completed from reference TRBV19 and TRBJ1-2, reads DGGITQSPKYLFRKEGQNVTLSCEQNLNHDAMYWYRQDPGQGLRLIYYSQIVNDFQKGDIAEGYSVSREKKESFPLTVTSAQKNPTAFYLCASSIYDTGNYGYTFGSGTRLTVV.

V is TRBV4-1 and J is TRBJ2-7, with D maybe TRBD1 (5 bases). CDR3 size: 13 residues. Trimming pared 0 bases from V and 3 bases from J, leaving 6 bases between. Germline assignment: CDR1 MGHRA and CDR2 YSYEKL. The CDR3 DNA reads as TGCGCCAGCAGCCAAGAAGACAGCTACGAGCAGTACTTC. The encoded protein is CASSQEDSYEQYF.

This clone was recorded only once. Other DNA sequences in this sample translate to the same CDR3. V and J are TRBV12-3 or TRBV12-4 and TRBJ1-1; tentative D call: TRBD1 (6 bases). The CDR3 has 11 residues. Trimming removed 3 bases at V and 8 bases at J, with 7 bases between. The CDR3 sequence: CASSFGQEAFF. As DNA, the CDR3 is TGTGCCAGCAGTTTTGGACAGGAAGCTTTCTTT.

The rearrangement joins TRBV27 to TRBJ1-2; D is perhaps TRBD1 (6 bases). In germline, CDR1 is MNHEY, CDR2 SMNVEV (reference sequence). The V end lost 6 bases, the J end lost 4 bases, and 21 bases lay between the germline ends. There are 16 residues in the CDR3. Here the CDR3 DNA reads TGTGCCAGCAGCAGGGGTGCCGCCCCAAGCGTCTATGGCTACACCTTC. Translation: CASSRGAAPSVYGYTF.

A single count supports this clone. The chain carries TRBV25-1 and TRBJ1-6, with D maybe TRBD1 (5 bases). This CDR3 region has 14 residues. The V gene's germline CDR1 is MGHDK and CDR2 SYGVNS. The V end was cut by 9 bases, the J end by 0 bases, with 9 bases between. This CDR3 is CASSGGSYNSPLHF. As DNA, the CDR3 is TGTGCCAGTTCCGGGGGCTCCTATAATTCACCCCTCCACTTT.

The gene calls are TRBV19 and TRBJ1-2, with a possible D match to TRBD1 (6 bases). CDR3 length: 15 amino acids. V lost 5 bases, J lost 5 bases, and 18 bases lay in between. Germline V lookup: CDR1 LNHDA, CDR2 SQIVND (reference sequence). The CDR3: CASSVGPTRGYGYTF. The CDR3 nucleotides read TGTGCCAGTAGTGTGGGACCGACGAGGGGGTATGGCTACACCTTC.

This clone was detected only once. The CDR3 spells CSVEQGVGGAQYF. CDR3 nucleotide sequence: TGCAGCGTTGAGCAGGGGGTGGGTGGAGCTCAGTACTTC. The rearrangement joins TRBV29-1 to TRBJ2-4; TRBD1 aligns across 7 bases. The CDR3 is 13 residues long. Germline V lookup: CDR1 SQVTM, CDR2 ANQGSEA. V gave up 3 bases and J gave up 12 bases; unmatched junction bases: 11.

V gene TRBV5-1 combines with J gene TRBJ2-3, with TRBD2 matching 11 bases. This CDR3 spans 20 amino acids. Germline values: CDR1 SGHRS, CDR2 YFSETQ. The V gene end was trimmed by 4 bases and the J gene end by 7 bases; junction bases not matched to a gene: 23. The CDR3, as DNA: TGCGCCAGCAGCACCACCGGTAAAGGACTAGCGGGTCTATTGTCAAATACGCAGTATTTT. Translation: CASSTTGKGLAGLLSNTQYF.

The chain combines TRBV5-1 with TRBJ2-2; 9 nucleotides match TRBD2. Germline CDR1 is SGHRS and CDR2 is YFSETQ. V was pared by 4 bases and J by 5 bases, with 6 bases of the junction left unmatched. This CDR3 contains 15 residues. The CDR3, as DNA: TGCGCCAGCAGCCCCCGGCGGGAGGGGACCGGGGAGCTGTTTTTT. Translated: CASSPRREGTGELFF.

Of note for this clone: Other nucleotide sequences in the sample specify the same CDR3. The rearrangement joins TRBV5-1 to TRBJ2-7; 7 bases map to TRBD1. The germline V gene encodes CDR1 SGHRS and CDR2 YFSETQ. This CDR3 is built from 13 residues. The J segment lost 1 base and the V segment lost 4 bases, leaving 2 bases of the junction unmatched. The CDR3 sequence: CASSPDRSYEQYF. In DNA form, the CDR3 reads TGCGCCAGCAGCCCGGACAGGTCCTACGAGCAGTACTTC.

This clone appeared a single time. CDR3 nucleotides: TGTGCCAGCGCTCCGACAGGAGATATTAACTATGGCTACACCTTC. Translating gives CASAPTGDINYGYTF. J is TRBJ1-2 and V is TRBV27; D possibly corresponds to TRBD1 (6 bases). Germline-derived CDR1 and CDR2 are MNHEY and SMNVEV (reference sequence). The CDR3 totals 15 residues. The V end lost 8 bases, the J end lost 1 base, and 17 bases lay between the germline ends.

This chain connects TRBV12-3 or TRBV12-4 to TRBJ2-3, with D uncertain. V was trimmed by 7 bases and J by 3 bases, leaving 8 bases between them. This CDR3 is 12 amino acids long. CDR3 loop: CASMLRTDTQYF. The CDR3 DNA sequence: TGTGCCAGCATGTTACGGACAGATACGCAGTATTTT.